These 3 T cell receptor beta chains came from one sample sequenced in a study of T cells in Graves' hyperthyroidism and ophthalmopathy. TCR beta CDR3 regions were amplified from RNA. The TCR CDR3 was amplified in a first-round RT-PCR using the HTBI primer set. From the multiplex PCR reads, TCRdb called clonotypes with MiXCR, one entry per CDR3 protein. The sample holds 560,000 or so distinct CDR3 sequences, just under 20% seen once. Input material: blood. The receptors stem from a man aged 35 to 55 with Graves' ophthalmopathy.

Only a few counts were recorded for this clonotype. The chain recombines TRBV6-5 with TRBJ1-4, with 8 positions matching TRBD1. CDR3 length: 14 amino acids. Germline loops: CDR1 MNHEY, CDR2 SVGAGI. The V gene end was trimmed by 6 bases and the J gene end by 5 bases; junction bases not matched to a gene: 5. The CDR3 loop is CASRLGQANEKLFF. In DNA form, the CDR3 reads TGTGCCAGCAGGTTGGGACAGGCAAATGAAAAACTGTTTTTT.

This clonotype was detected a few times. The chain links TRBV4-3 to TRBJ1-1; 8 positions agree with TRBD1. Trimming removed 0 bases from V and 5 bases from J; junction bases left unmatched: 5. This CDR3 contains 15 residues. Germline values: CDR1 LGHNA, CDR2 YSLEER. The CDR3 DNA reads TGCGCCAGCAGCCAAGAGGACAGGGTAGGAACTGAAGCTTTCTTT. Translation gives CASSQEDRVGTEAFF.

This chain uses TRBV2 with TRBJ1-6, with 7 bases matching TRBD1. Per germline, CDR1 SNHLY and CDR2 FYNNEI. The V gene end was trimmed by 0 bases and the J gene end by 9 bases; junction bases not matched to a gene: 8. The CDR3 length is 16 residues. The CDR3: CASSEAPGGSGSPLHF. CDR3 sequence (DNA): TGTGCCAGCAGTGAAGCCCCAGGGGGATCGGGTTCACCCCTCCACTTT.